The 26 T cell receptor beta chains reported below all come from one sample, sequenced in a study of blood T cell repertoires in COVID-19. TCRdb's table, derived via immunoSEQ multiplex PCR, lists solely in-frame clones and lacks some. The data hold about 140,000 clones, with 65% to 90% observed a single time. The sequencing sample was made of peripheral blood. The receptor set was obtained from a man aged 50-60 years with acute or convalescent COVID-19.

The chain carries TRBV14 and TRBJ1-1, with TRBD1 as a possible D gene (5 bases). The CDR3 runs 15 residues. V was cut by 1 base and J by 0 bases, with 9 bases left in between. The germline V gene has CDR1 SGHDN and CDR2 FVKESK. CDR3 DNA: TGTGCCAGCAGCCAAGGGCAGGGCCTGAACACTGAAGCTTTCTTT. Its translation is CASSQGQGLNTEAFF.

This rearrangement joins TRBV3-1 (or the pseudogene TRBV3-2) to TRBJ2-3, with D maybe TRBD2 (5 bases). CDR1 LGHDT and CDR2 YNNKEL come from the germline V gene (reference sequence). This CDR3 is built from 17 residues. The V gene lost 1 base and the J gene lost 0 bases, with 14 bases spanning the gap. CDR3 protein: CASSQVVSGSSTDTQYF. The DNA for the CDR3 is TGTGCCAGCAGCCAAGTGGTAAGCGGATCTAGCACAGATACGCAGTATTTT.

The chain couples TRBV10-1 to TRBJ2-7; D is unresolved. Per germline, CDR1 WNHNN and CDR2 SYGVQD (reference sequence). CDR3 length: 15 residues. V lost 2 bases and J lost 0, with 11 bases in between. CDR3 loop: CASSEGLSSSYEQYF. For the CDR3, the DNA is TGCGCCAGCAGTGAGGGCCTTTCCAGCTCCTACGAGCAGTACTTC.

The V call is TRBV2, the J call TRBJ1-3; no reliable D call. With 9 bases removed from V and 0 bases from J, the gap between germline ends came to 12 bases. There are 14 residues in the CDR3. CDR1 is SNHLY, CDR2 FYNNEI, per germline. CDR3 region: CARPSEGSGNTIYF. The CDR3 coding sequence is TGTGCCAGACCGAGTGAGGGCTCTGGAAACACCATATATTTT.

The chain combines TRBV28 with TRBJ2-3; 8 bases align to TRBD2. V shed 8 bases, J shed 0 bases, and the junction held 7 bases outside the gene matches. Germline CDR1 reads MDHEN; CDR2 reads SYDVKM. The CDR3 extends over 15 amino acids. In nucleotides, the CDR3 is TGTGCCAGCTCGACACTAGCGGCTAGCACAGATACGCAGTATTTT. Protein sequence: CASSTLAASTDTQYF.

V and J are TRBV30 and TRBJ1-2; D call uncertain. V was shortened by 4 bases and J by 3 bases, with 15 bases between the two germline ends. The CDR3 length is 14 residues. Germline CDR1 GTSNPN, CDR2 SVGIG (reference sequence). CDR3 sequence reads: CAWNGLPRDYGYTF. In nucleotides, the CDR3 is TGTGCCTGGAACGGACTGCCGCGGGACTATGGCTACACCTTC.

The CDR3 nucleotides read TGTGCCAGCAGCTTGAGAGGTGCGGGAGGGCCCACCGGGGAGCTGTTTTTT. Translation gives CASSLRGAGGPTGELFF. The gene calls are TRBV5-4 and TRBJ2-2, with TRBD2 identical over 9 bases. Unmatched junction bases numbered 8, after V lost 1 base and J lost 4 bases. Per germline, CDR1 SGHNT and CDR2 YYREEE (reference sequence). The CDR3 is 17 residues long.

The CDR3 reads CASSETGVINSPLHF. In DNA, the CDR3 is TGTGCCAGCAGTGAGACAGGGGTGATCAATTCACCCCTCCACTTT. J is TRBJ1-6 and V is TRBV2; 8 nucleotides agree with TRBD1. There are 15 residues in the CDR3. With V trimmed by 3 bases and J by 7 bases, 5 bases remained unmatched. Germline V gene lookup returns CDR1 SNHLY and CDR2 FYNNEI. Full variable domain (outside the CDR3, taken from reference TRBV2 and TRBJ1-6): EPEVTQTPSHQVTQMGQEVILRCVPISNHLYFYWYRQILGQKVEFLVSFYNNEISEKSEIFDDQFSVERPDGSNFTLKIRSTKLEDSAMYFCASSETGVINSPLHFGNGTRLTVT.

CDR3 nucleotide sequence: TGTGCCAGCAGTTTATGGCTAGCGGGGAGTAGTAATGAGCAGTTCTTC. It encodes CASSLWLAGSSNEQFF. The V and J genes are TRBV27 and TRBJ2-1; 9 positions match TRBD2. The CDR3 is 16 residues long. The ends lost 1 base at V and 7 bases at J; junction bases unmatched: 8. Germline assignment: CDR1 MNHEY and CDR2 SMNVEV (reference sequence).

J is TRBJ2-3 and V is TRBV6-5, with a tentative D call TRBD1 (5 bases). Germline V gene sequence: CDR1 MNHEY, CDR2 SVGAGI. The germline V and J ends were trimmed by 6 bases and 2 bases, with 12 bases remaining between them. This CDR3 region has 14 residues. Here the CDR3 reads CASSPQVITDTQYF. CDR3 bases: TGTGCCAGCAGCCCACAGGTTATCACAGATACGCAGTATTTT.

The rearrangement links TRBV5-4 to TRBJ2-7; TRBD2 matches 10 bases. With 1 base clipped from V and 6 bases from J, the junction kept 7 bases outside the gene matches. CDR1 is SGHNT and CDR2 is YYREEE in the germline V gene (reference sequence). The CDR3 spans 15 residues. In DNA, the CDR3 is TGTGCCAGCAGCTTGAAAGCGGGGGGGTTCTCCGAGCAGTACTTC. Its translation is CASSLKAGGFSEQYF.

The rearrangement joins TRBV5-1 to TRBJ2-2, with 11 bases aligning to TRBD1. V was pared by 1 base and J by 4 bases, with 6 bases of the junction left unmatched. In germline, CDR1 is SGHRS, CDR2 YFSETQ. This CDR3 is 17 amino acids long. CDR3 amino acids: CASSLTSGTGGTGELFF. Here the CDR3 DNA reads TGCGCCAGCAGCTTGACCTCCGGGACAGGGGGCACCGGGGAGCTGTTTTTT. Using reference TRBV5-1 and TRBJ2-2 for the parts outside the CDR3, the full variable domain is KAGVTQTPRYLIKTRGQQVTLSCSPISGHRSVSWYQQTPGQGLQFLFEYFSETQRNKGNFPGRFSGRQFSNSRSEMNVSTLELGDSALYLCASSLTSGTGGTGELFFGEGSRLTVL.

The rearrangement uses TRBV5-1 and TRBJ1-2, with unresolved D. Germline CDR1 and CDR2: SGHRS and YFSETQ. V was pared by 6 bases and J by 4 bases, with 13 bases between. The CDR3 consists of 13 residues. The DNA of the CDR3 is TGCGCCAGCATGGGGTCGGGGAGCTATGGCTACACCTTC. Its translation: CASMGSGSYGYTF.

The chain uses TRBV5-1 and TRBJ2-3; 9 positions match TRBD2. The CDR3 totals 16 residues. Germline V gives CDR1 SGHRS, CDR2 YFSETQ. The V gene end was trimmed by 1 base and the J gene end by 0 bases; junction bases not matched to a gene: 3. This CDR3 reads CASSLRLAGSTDTQYF. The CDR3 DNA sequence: TGCGCCAGCAGCTTGAGGCTAGCGGGGAGCACAGATACGCAGTATTTT.

The CDR3 nucleotides are TGTGCCAGCAGCTTCGCGGGAAACACCATATATTTT. Its translation: CASSFAGNTIYF. This chain links TRBV5-6 with TRBJ1-3; D is unresolved. With 2 bases removed from V and 4 bases from J, the gap between germline ends came to 4 bases. The CDR3 has 12 residues. CDR1 and CDR2 (germline): SGHDT, YYEEEE.

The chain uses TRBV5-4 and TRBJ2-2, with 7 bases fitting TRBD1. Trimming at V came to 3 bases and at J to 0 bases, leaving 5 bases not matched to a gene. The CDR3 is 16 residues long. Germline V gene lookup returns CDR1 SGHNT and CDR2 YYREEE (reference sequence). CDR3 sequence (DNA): TGTGCCAGCAGCTCAGGGGGTCGGGCGAACACCGGGGAGCTGTTTTTT. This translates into CASSSGGRANTGELFF.

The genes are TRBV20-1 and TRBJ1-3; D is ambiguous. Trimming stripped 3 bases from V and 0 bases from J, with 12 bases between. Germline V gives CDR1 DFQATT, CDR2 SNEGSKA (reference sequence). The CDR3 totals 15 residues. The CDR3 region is CSASRAGVSGNTIYF. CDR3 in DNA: TGCAGTGCTAGTCGAGCCGGAGTCTCTGGAAACACCATATATTTT.

The CDR3 loop is CASSPGQGTSTDTQYF. CDR3 DNA sequence: TGCGCCAGCAGCCCCGGACAGGGCACTAGCACAGATACGCAGTATTTT. The chain links TRBV5-1 to TRBJ2-3; 8 nucleotides line up with TRBD1. Germline CDR1 and CDR2: SGHRS and YFSETQ. This CDR3 has 16 residues. V dropped 4 bases and J dropped 0; count of bases not matched to a gene: 7.

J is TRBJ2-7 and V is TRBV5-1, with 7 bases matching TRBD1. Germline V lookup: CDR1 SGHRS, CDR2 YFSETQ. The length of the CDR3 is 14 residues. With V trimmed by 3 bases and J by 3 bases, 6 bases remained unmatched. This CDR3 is CASSSGGNDYEQYF. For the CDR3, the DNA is TGCGCCAGCAGCTCAGGGGGAAACGACTACGAGCAGTACTTC.

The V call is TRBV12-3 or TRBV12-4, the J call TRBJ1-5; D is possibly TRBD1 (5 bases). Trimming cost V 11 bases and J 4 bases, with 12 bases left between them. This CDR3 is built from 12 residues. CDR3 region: CAVGQGNQPQHF. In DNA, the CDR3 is TGTGCCGTAGGGCAGGGAAATCAGCCCCAGCATTTT.

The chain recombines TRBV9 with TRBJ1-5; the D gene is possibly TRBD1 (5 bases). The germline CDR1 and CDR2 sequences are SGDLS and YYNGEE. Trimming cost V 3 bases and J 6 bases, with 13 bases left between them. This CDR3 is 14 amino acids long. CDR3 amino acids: CASSAGEGTQPQHF. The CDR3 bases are TGTGCCAGCAGCGCTGGGGAGGGGACTCAGCCCCAGCATTTT.

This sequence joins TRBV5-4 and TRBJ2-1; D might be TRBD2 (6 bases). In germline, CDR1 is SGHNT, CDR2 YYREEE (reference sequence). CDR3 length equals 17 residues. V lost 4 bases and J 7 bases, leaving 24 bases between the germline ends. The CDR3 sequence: CASSPALGSGDSNEQFF. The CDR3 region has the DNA TGTGCCAGCAGCCCCGCACTGGGGTCGGGGGATAGTAATGAGCAGTTCTTC.

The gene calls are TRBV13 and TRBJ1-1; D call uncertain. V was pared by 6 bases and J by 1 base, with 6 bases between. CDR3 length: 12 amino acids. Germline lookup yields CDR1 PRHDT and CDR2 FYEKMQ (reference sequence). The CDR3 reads CASRRGNTEAFF. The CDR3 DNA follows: TGTGCCAGCAGACGGGGGAACACTGAAGCTTTCTTT.

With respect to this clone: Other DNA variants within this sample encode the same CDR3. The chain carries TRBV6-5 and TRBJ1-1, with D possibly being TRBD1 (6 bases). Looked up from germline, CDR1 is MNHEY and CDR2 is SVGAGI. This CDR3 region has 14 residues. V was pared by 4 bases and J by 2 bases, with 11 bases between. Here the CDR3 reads CASSSQGGNTEAFF. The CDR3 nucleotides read TGTGCCAGCAGTTCACAGGGTGGTAACACTGAAGCTTTCTTT.

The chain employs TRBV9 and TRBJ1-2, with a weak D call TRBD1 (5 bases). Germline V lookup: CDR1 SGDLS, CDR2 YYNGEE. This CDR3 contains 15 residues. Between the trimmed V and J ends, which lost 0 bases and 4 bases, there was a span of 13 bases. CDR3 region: CASSVEAQGVYGYTF. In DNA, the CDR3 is TGTGCCAGCAGCGTAGAGGCGCAGGGCGTCTATGGCTACACCTTC.

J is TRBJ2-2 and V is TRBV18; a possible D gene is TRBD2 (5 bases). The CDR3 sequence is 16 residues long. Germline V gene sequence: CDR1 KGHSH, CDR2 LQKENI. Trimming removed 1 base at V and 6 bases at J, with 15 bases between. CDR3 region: CASSPLVGGGPGELFF. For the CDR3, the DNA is TGTGCCAGCTCACCACTTGTTGGTGGAGGCCCCGGGGAGCTGTTTTTT.